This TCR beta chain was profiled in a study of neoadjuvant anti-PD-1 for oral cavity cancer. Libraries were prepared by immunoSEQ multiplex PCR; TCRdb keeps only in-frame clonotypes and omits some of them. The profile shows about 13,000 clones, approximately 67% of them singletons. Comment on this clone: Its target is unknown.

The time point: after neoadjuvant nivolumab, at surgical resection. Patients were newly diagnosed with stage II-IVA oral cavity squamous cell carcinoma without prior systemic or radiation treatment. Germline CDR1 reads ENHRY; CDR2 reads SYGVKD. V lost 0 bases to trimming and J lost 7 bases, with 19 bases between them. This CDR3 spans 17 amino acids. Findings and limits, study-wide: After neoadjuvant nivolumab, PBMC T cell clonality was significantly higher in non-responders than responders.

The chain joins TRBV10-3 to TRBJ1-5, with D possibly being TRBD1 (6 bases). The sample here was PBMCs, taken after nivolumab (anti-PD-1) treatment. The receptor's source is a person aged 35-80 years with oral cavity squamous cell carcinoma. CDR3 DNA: TGTGCCATCAGTGAGTCGCCATCTACAGGGCGCGGGCAGCCCCAGCATTTT. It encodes CAISESPSTGRGQPQHF.